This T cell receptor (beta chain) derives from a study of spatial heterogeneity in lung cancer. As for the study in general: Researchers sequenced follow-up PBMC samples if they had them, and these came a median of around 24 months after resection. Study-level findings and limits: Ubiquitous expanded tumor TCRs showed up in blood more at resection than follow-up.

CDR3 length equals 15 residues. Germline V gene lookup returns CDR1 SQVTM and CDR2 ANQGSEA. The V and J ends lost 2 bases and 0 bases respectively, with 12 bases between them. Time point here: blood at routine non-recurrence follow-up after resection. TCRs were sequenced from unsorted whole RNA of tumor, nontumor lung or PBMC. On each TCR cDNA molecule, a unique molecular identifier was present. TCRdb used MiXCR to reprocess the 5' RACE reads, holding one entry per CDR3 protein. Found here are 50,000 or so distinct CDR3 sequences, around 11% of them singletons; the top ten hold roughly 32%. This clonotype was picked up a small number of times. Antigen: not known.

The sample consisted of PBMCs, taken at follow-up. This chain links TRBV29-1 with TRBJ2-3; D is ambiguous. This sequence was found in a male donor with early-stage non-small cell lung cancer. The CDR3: CSVEPSWASTDTQYF. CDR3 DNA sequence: TGCAGCGTTGAACCTTCCTGGGCCAGCACAGATACGCAGTATTTT.